This T cell receptor beta chain came from a study of T-cell memory formation after mild COVID-19. Study results and limitations: Chiefly within CM and EM were the contracting CD4+ clones; CD8+ ones were within EMRA. Within pre-infection memory, some responding clones were found, suggesting cross-reactive memory joined. SARS-CoV-2 specificity was not confirmed for second-wave clones peaking on day 37.

The germline V and J ends were trimmed by 6 bases and 0 bases, with 15 bases remaining between them. CDR3 length equals 17 residues. Germline lookup yields CDR1 MNHEY and CDR2 SVGAGI. This clonotype was counted between two and nine times. No antigen is known for it. TCRdb redid the calling of the 5' RACE reads with MiXCR, one entry per CDR3 protein. The data show over 400,000 distinct CDR3 sequences, 23% seen once. This receptor was identified in an adult woman who had mild COVID-19 (a few samples of this study predate the infection). Cell type and time point are not known. Sequencing was performed on PBMCs or a T cell subset sorted from them (not recorded which). This chain joins TRBV6-5 and TRBJ2-6, with D tentatively TRBD2 (5 bases). CDR3: CASRGSTGSSGANVLTF. The CDR3 DNA follows: TGTGCCAGCAGGGGATCTACGGGAAGCTCTGGGGCCAACGTCCTGACTTTC.